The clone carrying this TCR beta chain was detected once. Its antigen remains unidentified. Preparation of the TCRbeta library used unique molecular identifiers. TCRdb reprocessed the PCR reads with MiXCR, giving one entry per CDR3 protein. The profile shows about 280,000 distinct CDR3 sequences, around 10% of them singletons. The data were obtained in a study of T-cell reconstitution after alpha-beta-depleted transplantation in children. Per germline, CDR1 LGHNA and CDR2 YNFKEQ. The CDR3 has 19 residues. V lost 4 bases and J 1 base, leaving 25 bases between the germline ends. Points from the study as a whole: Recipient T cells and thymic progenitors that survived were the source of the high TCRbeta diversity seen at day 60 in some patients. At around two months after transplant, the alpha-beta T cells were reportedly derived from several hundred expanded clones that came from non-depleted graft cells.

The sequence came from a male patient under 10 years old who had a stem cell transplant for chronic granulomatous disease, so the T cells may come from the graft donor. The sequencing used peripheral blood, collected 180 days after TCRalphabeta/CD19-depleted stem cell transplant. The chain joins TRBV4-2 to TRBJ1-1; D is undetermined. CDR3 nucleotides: TGTGCCAGCAGCCCTCGGGCGGAGCGTATTTCTACCCCGAACACTGAAGCTTTCTTT. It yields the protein CASSPRAERISTPNTEAFF.